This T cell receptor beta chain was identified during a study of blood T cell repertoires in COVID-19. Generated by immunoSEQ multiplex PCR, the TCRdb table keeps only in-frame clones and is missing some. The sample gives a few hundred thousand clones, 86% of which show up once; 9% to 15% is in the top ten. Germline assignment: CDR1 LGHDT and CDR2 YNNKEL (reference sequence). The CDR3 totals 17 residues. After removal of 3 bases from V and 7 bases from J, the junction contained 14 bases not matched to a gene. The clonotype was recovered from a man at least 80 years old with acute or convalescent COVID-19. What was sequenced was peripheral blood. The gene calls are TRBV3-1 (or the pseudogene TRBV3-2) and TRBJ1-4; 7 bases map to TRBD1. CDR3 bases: TGTGCCAGCAGCCATGGGGATGTGGGACAGTCTATTGAAAAACTGTTTTTT. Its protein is CASSHGDVGQSIEKLFF.